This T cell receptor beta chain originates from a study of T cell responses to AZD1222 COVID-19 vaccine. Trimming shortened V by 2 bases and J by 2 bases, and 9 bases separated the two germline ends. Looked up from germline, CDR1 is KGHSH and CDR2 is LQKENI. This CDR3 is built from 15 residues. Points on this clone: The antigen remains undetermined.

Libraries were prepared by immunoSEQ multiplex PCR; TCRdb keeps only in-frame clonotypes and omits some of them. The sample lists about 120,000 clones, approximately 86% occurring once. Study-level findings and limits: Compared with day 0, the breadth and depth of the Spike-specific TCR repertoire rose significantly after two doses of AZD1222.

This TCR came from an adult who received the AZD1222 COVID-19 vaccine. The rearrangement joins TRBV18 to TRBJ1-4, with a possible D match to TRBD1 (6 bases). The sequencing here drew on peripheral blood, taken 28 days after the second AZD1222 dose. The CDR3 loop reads CASSPGGATNEKLFF. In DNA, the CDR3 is TGTGCCAGCTCACCAGGGGGGGCCACTAATGAAAAACTGTTTTTT.